Following are 4 T cell receptor beta chains from one sample sequenced in a study of a mutant IDH1 vaccine in newly diagnosed glioma. Time point specified: week 11, during vaccination. One vaccine dose held 300 ug of mutant IDH1 20-mer peptide and came with topical imiquimod. These TCRs are of unknown antigen specificity. The table came from immunoSEQ multiplex PCR; TCRdb's copy has only in-frame clones and leaves some out. The sample holds roughly 120,000 clones; 85% to 90% are singletons and the top ten take roughly 0.57%. The specimen was PBMCs, collected from a glioma patient whose treatment included an IDH1 peptide vaccine. These receptors came from a woman aged 45-60 years with glioma.

This chain uses TRBV18 with TRBJ2-7; no reliable D call. The V gene lost 0 bases and the J gene lost 4 bases, with 7 bases spanning the gap. Germline CDR1 KGHSH, CDR2 LQKENI. This CDR3 has 13 amino acids. CDR3 nucleotide sequence: TGTGCCAGCTCACCACCGGATCGGTACGAGCAGTACTTC. It yields the protein CASSPPDRYEQYF.

V and J are TRBV30 and TRBJ1-2; no clear D. Trimming took off 0 bases at V and 0 bases at J, with 5 bases between the two ends. CDR3 length: 13 amino acids. The germline gives CDR1 GTSNPN, CDR2 SVGIG (reference sequence). The CDR3 DNA reads as TGTGCCTGGAGTGTGTCGGCTAACTATGGCTACACCTTC. Protein: CAWSVSANYGYTF.

V usage is TRBV9 and J usage is TRBJ2-2, with D tentatively TRBD1 (5 bases). The CDR3 is made up of 14 amino acids. Germline CDR1 is SGDLS and CDR2 is YYNGEE. Trimming removed 6 bases at V and 0 bases at J, with 9 bases between. Here the CDR3 DNA reads TGTGCCAGCAAGGCCAGGGCGAACACCGGGGAGCTGTTTTTT. The encoded protein is CASKARANTGELFF.

The CDR3 loop reads CASTEGTRGFYEQYF. The CDR3 coding sequence is TGTGCCAGCACCGAAGGGACTCGGGGCTTCTACGAGCAGTACTTC. The rearrangement links TRBV2 to TRBJ2-7; possible D gene TRBD2, 6 bases. The CDR3 totals 15 residues. Germline V gives CDR1 SNHLY, CDR2 FYNNEI. Trimming cost V 7 bases and J 3 bases, with 19 bases left between them.